Below, 25 T cell receptor beta chains from the same sample are listed, as sequenced in a study of blood T cell repertoires in COVID-19. The method was immunoSEQ multiplex PCR; TCRdb's version includes in-frame clones alone and lacks a portion of them. This sample has around 100,000 clones, with 75% to 90% found just once. The sample was peripheral blood. The receptors stem from a man aged 55 to 69 with COVID-19, enrolled during active disease.

The chain joins TRBV25-1 to TRBJ2-3; D remains unclear. Trimming cost V 7 bases and J 4 bases, with 12 bases left between them. From germline, CDR1 is MGHDK and CDR2 SYGVNS. There are 13 residues in the CDR3. The CDR3 spells CASNVRGADTQYF. CDR3 coding DNA: TGTGCCAGCAATGTACGAGGAGCAGATACGCAGTATTTT.

The rearrangement links TRBV18 to TRBJ1-2; weak D call: TRBD1 (6 bases). V was clipped by 5 bases and J by 7 bases, with 17 bases between them. There are 14 residues in the CDR3. CDR1 is KGHSH and CDR2 is LQKENI in the germline V gene. CDR3 residues: CASSSAGTPGGYTF. CDR3 nucleotides: TGTGCCAGCTCATCAGCGGGGACACCGGGTGGCTACACCTTC.

V usage is TRBV11-2 and J usage is TRBJ2-3, with TRBD2 matching over 11 bases. J gave up 3 bases and V 2 bases, and 1 base lay outside the gene matches. Germline assignment: CDR1 SGHAT and CDR2 FQNNGV. CDR3 length equals 15 residues. Here the CDR3 reads CASSLRLAGTDTQYF. The CDR3 DNA reads as TGTGCCAGCAGCTTACGACTAGCGGGGACAGATACGCAGTATTTT. Looking up the rest from reference TRBV11-2 and TRBJ2-3 gives the full variable domain: EAGVAQSPRYKIIEKRQSVAFWCNPISGHATLYWYQQILGQGPKLLIQFQNNGVVDDSQLPKDRFSAERLKGVDSTLKIQPAKLEDSAVYLCASSLRLAGTDTQYFGPGTRLTVL.

The CDR3 reads CASSPQGRRGNTIYF. CDR3 DNA sequence: TGTGCCAGCAGCCCTCAGGGGCGCAGAGGAAACACCATATATTTT. This chain connects TRBV9 to TRBJ1-3; weak D call: TRBD1 (6 bases). The CDR3 sequence is 15 residues long. The V and J ends lost 4 bases and 4 bases respectively, with 15 bases between them. The germline gives CDR1 SGDLS, CDR2 YYNGEE.

The rearrangement links TRBV15 to TRBJ2-7; D possibly corresponds to TRBD1 (6 bases). Germline lookup yields CDR1 LNHNV and CDR2 YYDKDF (reference sequence). Deletions cut 5 bases from V and 0 bases from J, with 11 bases between. The CDR3 length is 14 residues. The CDR3 is CATSGDMSSYEQYF. The CDR3 region has the DNA TGTGCCACCAGCGGGGACATGAGCTCCTACGAGCAGTACTTC.

The chain carries TRBV18 and TRBJ2-1; 9 bases are a match to TRBD2. The junction had 5 bases not matched to a gene; V was cut back by 4 bases and J by 4 bases. This CDR3 is 15 amino acids long. Germline loops: CDR1 KGHSH, CDR2 LQKENI. This CDR3 is CASSRSGSWYNEQFF. CDR3 nucleotides: TGTGCCAGCTCACGTAGCGGGAGTTGGTACAATGAGCAGTTCTTC.

CDR3 nucleotide sequence: TGTGCCAGCAGTTTAAAGGGGAATGAAAAACTGTTTTTT. Its protein is CASSLKGNEKLFF. The rearrangement joins TRBV12-3 or TRBV12-4 to TRBJ1-4; D is possibly TRBD1 (5 bases). V shed 2 bases and J shed 5 bases, with 6 bases lying between them. The CDR3 sequence is 13 residues long.

For this clone: The same CDR3 arises from other DNA sequences in this sample as well. This chain joins TRBV5-1 and TRBJ1-1; 9 bases match TRBD1. The trim removed 4 bases at V and 8 bases at J, leaving 9 bases unmatched. CDR3 length: 14 amino acids. Germline V gene data show CDR1 as SGHRS and CDR2 as YFSETQ. CDR3 residues: CASSKDRGETEAFF. DNA of the CDR3: TGCGCCAGCAGCAAAGACAGGGGGGAGACCGAAGCTTTCTTT.

This chain uses TRBV18 with TRBJ2-7, with TRBD1 as a possible D gene (5 bases). The V end was cut by 5 bases, the J end by 0 bases, with 11 bases between. There are 14 residues in the CDR3. Germline CDR1 reads KGHSH; CDR2 reads LQKENI. The CDR3 loop reads CASSEAGSSYEQYF. The DNA for the CDR3 is TGTGCCAGCTCAGAGGCAGGGTCCTCCTACGAGCAGTACTTC.

This chain links TRBV11-2 with TRBJ1-3; 7 bases agree with TRBD1. The CDR3 has 15 residues. Trimming took 1 base from V and 6 from J; bases not matched to a gene: 6. Germline CDR1 is SGHAT and CDR2 is FQNNGV. The CDR3 nucleotides are TGTGCCAGCAGCTTAGGACAGGGAGGATTAAACACCATATATTTT. Translating it yields CASSLGQGGLNTIYF.

The chain is built from TRBV7-2 and TRBJ2-1; 7 bases line up with TRBD2. Trimming at V came to 3 bases and at J to 7 bases, leaving 9 bases not matched to a gene. Germline V gene data show CDR1 as SGHTA and CDR2 as FQGNSA. The CDR3 totals 15 residues. Here the CDR3 DNA reads TGTGCCAGCAGCTTGGTCGGGCGGGAGTTTAATGAGCAGTTCTTC. The encoded protein is CASSLVGREFNEQFF.

The genes are TRBV3-1 (or the pseudogene TRBV3-2) and TRBJ1-1, with a weak D call TRBD1 (6 bases). This CDR3 spans 15 amino acids. Germline CDR1 is LGHDT and CDR2 is YNNKEL (reference sequence). V lost 4 bases and J 4 bases, leaving 16 bases between the germline ends. CDR3 bases: TGTGCCAGCAGCCCTGGACAGAGGGTGAGCACTGAAGCTTTCTTT. Amino acids: CASSPGQRVSTEAFF.

The CDR3 DNA reads as TGTGCCAGCAGTCCCTGGGGGGGGATCACTGGGGATACGCAGTATTTT. Amino acid sequence: CASSPWGGITGDTQYF. This chain connects TRBV28 to TRBJ2-3, with 7 nucleotides matching TRBD2. The germline V gene encodes CDR1 MDHEN and CDR2 SYDVKM. The CDR3 is 16 amino acids. After removal of 5 bases from V and 6 bases from J, the junction contained 14 bases not matched to a gene.

The genes are TRBV6-1 and TRBJ2-1, with TRBD1 matching over 7 bases. Germline assignment: CDR1 MNHNS and CDR2 SASEGT. This CDR3 contains 13 residues. The junction had 2 bases not matched to a gene; V was cut back by 1 base and J by 8 bases. The DNA for the CDR3 is TGTGCCAGCAGTGAAGACAGGGGCGATGAGCAGTTCTTC. Translated: CASSEDRGDEQFF.

Only a few counts were recorded for this clone. Distinct nucleotide sequences in the sample also encode this CDR3. The chain recombines TRBV10-2 with TRBJ2-2; D perhaps matches TRBD2 (5 bases). Germline assignment: CDR1 WSHSY and CDR2 SAAADI. V dropped 0 bases and J dropped 0 bases, with 8 bases sitting between them. The CDR3 loop spans 16 amino acids. The CDR3 DNA reads TGCGCCAGCAGTGAGTCCCGGGATACGAACACCGGGGAGCTGTTTTTT. Its protein is CASSESRDTNTGELFF.

DNA for the CDR3: TGTGCCAGCAGCCTACCGGGGGCGGGAGCAACTAATGAAAAACTGTTTTTT. This codes for CASSLPGAGATNEKLFF. V gene TRBV28 combines with J gene TRBJ1-4; maybe TRBD1 (6 bases). CDR1 is MDHEN and CDR2 is SYDVKM in the germline V gene. The CDR3 extends over 17 amino acids. Trimming shortened V by 6 bases and J by 0 bases, and 17 bases separated the two germline ends.

The V call is TRBV5-6, the J call TRBJ1-2; 8 nucleotides line up with TRBD1. CDR1 and CDR2 (germline): SGHDT, YYEEEE. The CDR3 extends over 12 amino acids. The J segment lost 8 bases and the V segment lost 1 base, leaving 1 base of the junction unmatched. CDR3 in DNA: TGTGCCAGCAGCTTGAACAGGGGGGGCTACACCTTC. It specifies CASSLNRGGYTF.

The V call is TRBV3-1 (or the pseudogene TRBV3-2), the J call TRBJ2-3; D might be TRBD1 (6 bases). Trimming cost V 1 base and J 4 bases, with 15 bases left between them. The germline gives CDR1 LGHDT, CDR2 YNNKEL (reference sequence). This CDR3 has 16 amino acids. The CDR3 bases are TGTGCCAGCAGCCAAGCTCGGACAGTAGTACCAGATACGCAGTATTTT. Translation gives CASSQARTVVPDTQYF.

V and J are TRBV21-1 and TRBJ2-1; TRBD2 is the table's D call and was not checked against the DNA. TRBV21-1 is a listed pseudogene. The CDR3 has 18 residues. CDR3 DNA sequence: TGTGCCAGCAGCAAAAAACACGGGGGACTCCCTTCCTACAATGAGCAGTTCTTC. As protein: CASSKKHGGLPSYNEQFF.

The V call is TRBV10-2, the J call TRBJ2-7, with a tentative D call TRBD2 (6 bases). The germline V gene encodes CDR1 WSHSY and CDR2 SAAADI. V was trimmed by 3 bases and J by 2 bases, leaving 14 bases between them. This CDR3 comprises 15 residues. The CDR3 DNA sequence: TGCGCCAGCAGTGAACAAGCTAGCGCGGCCTACGAGCAGTACTTC. It yields the protein CASSEQASAAYEQYF.

This clone was observed a handful of times. V usage is TRBV4-1 and J usage is TRBJ1-1, with a weak D call TRBD1 (5 bases). Trimming shortened V by 1 base and J by 4 bases, and 19 bases separated the two germline ends. CDR1 MGHRA and CDR2 YSYEKL come from the germline V gene. This CDR3 has 17 amino acids. Written as DNA, the CDR3 is TGCGCCAGCAGCCAAGTTGTATTCGGTCGGCAGGGCACTGAAGCTTTCTTT. This translates into CASSQVVFGRQGTEAFF.

The V call is TRBV13, the J call TRBJ1-2; D is undetermined. Deletions cut 5 bases from V and 5 bases from J, with 12 bases between. This CDR3 has 13 amino acids. Germline lookup yields CDR1 PRHDT and CDR2 FYEKMQ (reference sequence). In nucleotides, the CDR3 is TGTGCCAGCAGCCTTGGACTTTTTTATGGCTACACCTTC. Translation gives CASSLGLFYGYTF. Together with reference TRBV13 and TRBJ1-2, the CDR3 gives the full variable domain: AAGVIQSPRHLIKEKRETATLKCYPIPRHDTVYWYQQGPGQDPQFLISFYEKMQSDKGSIPDRFSAQQFSDYHSELNMSSLELGDSALYFCASSLGLFYGYTFGSGTRLTVV.

In its sample, this clone was seen a few times. The CDR3 nucleotides read TGTGCCAGCAGCTTTGACAGGGCCCCGAACACTGAAGCTTTCTTT. This codes for CASSFDRAPNTEAFF. The genes are TRBV7-2 and TRBJ1-1; 7 bases align to TRBD1. The CDR3 runs 15 residues. Germline lookup yields CDR1 SGHTA and CDR2 FQGNSA. J was trimmed by 1 base and V by 3 bases; bases with no gene match: 5.

This clone occurred a few times. V usage is TRBV5-1 and J usage is TRBJ2-7; the D is unclear. The CDR3 contains 13 residues. The V gene lost 0 bases and the J gene lost 5 bases, with 9 bases spanning the gap. Germline V gene data show CDR1 as SGHRS and CDR2 as YFSETQ. For the CDR3, the DNA is TGCGCCAGCAGCTTGGACAGCTTGAACGAGCAGTACTTC. This codes for CASSLDSLNEQYF.

The chain joins TRBV19 to TRBJ1-4; no clear D. Germline V gives CDR1 LNHDA, CDR2 SQIVND (reference sequence). The CDR3 is 15 amino acids. Trimming took off 7 bases at V and 7 bases at J, with 19 bases between the two ends. CDR3 sequence: CASTAKRENGEKLFF. The CDR3 coding sequence is TGTGCCAGTACCGCGAAAAGGGAGAATGGTGAAAAACTGTTTTTT.